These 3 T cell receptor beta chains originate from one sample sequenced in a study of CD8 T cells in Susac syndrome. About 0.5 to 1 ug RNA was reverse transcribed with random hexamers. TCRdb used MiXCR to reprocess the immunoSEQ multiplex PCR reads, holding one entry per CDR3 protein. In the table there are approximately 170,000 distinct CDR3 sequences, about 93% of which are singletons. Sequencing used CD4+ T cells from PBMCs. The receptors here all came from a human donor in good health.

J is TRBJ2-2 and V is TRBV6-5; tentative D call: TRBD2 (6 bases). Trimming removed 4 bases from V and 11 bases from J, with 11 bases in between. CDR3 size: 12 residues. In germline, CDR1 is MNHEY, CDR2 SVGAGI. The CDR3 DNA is TGTGCCAGCAGTTCGGGAGTCAGAGAGCTGTTTTTT. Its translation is CASSSGVRELFF.

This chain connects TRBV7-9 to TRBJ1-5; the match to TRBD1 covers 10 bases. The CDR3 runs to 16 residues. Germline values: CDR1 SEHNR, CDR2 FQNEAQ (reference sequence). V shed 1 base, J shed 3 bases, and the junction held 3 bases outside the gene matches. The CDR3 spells CASSLGDRGVNQPQHF. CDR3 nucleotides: TGTGCCAGCAGCTTAGGGGACAGGGGAGTCAATCAGCCCCAGCATTTT.

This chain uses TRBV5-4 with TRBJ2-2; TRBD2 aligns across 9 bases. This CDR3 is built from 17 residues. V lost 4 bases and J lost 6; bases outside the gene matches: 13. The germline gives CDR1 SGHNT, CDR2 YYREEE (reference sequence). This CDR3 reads CASSPGPFVAGAGELFF. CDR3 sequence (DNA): TGTGCCAGCAGCCCGGGCCCTTTTGTAGCGGGGGCCGGGGAGCTGTTTTTT.